This T cell receptor (beta chain) was sequenced in a study of blood T cell repertoires in COVID-19. The wider study: The United States, Italy and Spain provided the acute and convalescent COVID-19 samples. T cells, B-cell-depleted T cells, or PBMCs provided the cDNA or gDNA that served as material.

Losses at the gene ends were 4 bases for V and 1 base for J; bases not matched to a gene: 12. The CDR3 totals 19 residues. The germline CDR1 and CDR2 sequences are SGDLS and YYNGEE. Under the authors' procedure: Estimated nucleated cell counts came from reference gene primer amplification. Profiling relied on immunoSEQ multiplex PCR, and the TCRdb table lists in-frame clones only, not all of them. V and J calls and clone size are given by that table; D and trimming were obtained from the DNA. The repertoire consists of approximately 80,000 clones, with around 89% occurring once and the leading ten covering 6.5% to 8.5%.

This clonotype was sampled from a woman aged 80 or over with acute or convalescent COVID-19. The rearrangement links TRBV9 to TRBJ2-3; TRBD2 matches 13 bases. The specimen sequenced was peripheral blood. The CDR3 nucleotides read TGTGCCAGCAGCCCGGGACTAGCGGGACCCAGGCCTGGCACAGATACGCAGTATTTT. It specifies CASSPGLAGPRPGTDTQYF.